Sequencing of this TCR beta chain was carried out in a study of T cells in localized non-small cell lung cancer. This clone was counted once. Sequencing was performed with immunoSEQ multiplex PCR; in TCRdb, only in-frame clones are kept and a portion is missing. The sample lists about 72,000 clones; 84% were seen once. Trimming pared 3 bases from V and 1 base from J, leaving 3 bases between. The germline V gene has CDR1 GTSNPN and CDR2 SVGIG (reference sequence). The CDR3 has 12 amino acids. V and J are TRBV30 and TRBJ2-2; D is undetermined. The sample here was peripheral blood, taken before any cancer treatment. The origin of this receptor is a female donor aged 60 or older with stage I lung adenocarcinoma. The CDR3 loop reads CAWRQNTGELFF. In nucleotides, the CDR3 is TGTGCCTGGAGGCAGAACACCGGGGAGCTGTTTTTT.